This paragraph reports one TCR beta chain. The table lists this clonotype with many counts. Which antigen it targets is not known. Qualities for individual bases were not recorded, and no much larger clone is one base off. Per the publication, the treatment or condition label means: live attenuated yellow fever vaccine strain. At each blood-draw timepoint, two biological replicates of bulk PBMCs were obtained. A standard Ficoll-Paque protocol was used to isolate PBMCs from peripheral blood. TriZol was used to extract RNA from bulk PBMCs, CD4 and CD8 fractions, and dextramer-positive and dextramer-negative fractions. This entry comes from a study of T cells after yellow fever vaccination (dated by TCRdb to about 2019). A note on the overall study: Libraries from fractions with low cell numbers were prepared with the SMART-Seq v4 Ultra Low Input RNA kit. Bulk TCR alpha and beta repertoires were sequenced longitudinally to track T-cell clones before and after primary and booster YFV17D yellow fever vaccination. Two healthy male donors, one aged 18 to 29 and one aged 30 to 40 years, made up the cohort. Blood was collected at multiple timepoints before and after primary and secondary immunization, and bulk PBMC replicates and cell subsets were isolated. Results the study describes overall, beyond this receptor: A small share of clonotypes occurred in both CD4 and CD8 compartments, likely arising from convergent recombination. After the booster, most of the clones that had expanded following primary vaccination were detected again (approximately 95% of CD4 and 80% to 90% of CD8), which suggests that memory was broadly maintained. Compared with the primary T-cell response, the secondary T-cell response was faster but weaker, reaching its peak on day 5 rather than on day 15. Computational filtering was needed because FACS-sorted repertoires could contain abundant contaminating clonotypes from the bulk population. The study included only two donors, which limits how far the findings can be generalized.

The germline V gene sets CDR1 to SGHTA and CDR2 to FQGNSA. V is pared back by 5 bases and J by 0 bases, with 14 bases lying between the germline termini. Spanning cysteine to phenylalanine, the CDR3 consists of 16 amino acids. Only the CDR3 DNA is retained, 48 bases long and in frame from the first base. TCR cDNA was synthesized by 5'RACE template switching, through which a universal primer site and unique molecular identifiers were introduced. Priming of cDNA synthesis was performed from both the TCR alpha and TCR beta constant segments. Library amplification used two PCR steps, and the second PCR step added sample barcodes and sequencing adapters. Sequencing of libraries was done on Illumina HiSeq 2500 (2x100 bp) or NovaSeq (2x150 bp). Turning to the authors' computational methods: Reads were demultiplexed and collapsed into UMI consensus sequences with MIGEC, and V(D)J alignment was performed with MiXCR. Using edgeR on replicate PBMC samples, clonotypes were called vaccine-responding if FDR was below 0.01 and the log2 fold change was above 5 up to day 15. Each bulk clonotype received a CD4 or CD8 identity based on whether the sequenced CD4 or CD8 repertoire contained that clonotype at higher abundance. TCRdb reprocessed the public reads (quality trimming at Q25 with fastp, clone calling with MiXCR) and kept in-frame beta chains. Identical CDR3 protein sequences are pooled into one entry, listed with their most common genes and DNA. TCRdb assigned the V and J calls; the authors' analysis was not used. This sample is represented by more than 350,000 distinct CDR3 sequences; 11% of them were singletons. The ten top clones hold more than 15% of the sample.

The sample here was PBMCs, taken on the day of the first yellow fever vaccination. The sequence links TRBV7-2 to TRBJ2-1; too little of a D gene remains to name it. The clonotype was recovered from a man aged 18 to 30 who received the YFV17D yellow fever vaccine. The DNA reads as follows: TGTGCCAGCAGCCCGGTGGGCGCATACTCCTACAATGAGCAGTTCTTC. Translated, this gives CASSPVGAYSYNEQFF. The entire variable domain, with the stretches around the CDR3 drawn from the reference TRBV7-2 and TRBJ2-1 proteins, is GAGVSQSPSNKVTEKGKDVELRCDPISGHTALYWYRQSLGQGLEFLIYFQGNSAPDKSGLPSDRFSAERTGGSVSTLTIQRTQQEDSAVYLCASSPVGAYSYNEQFFGPGTRLTVL.